The T cell receptor beta chain described here comes from a study of blood T cell repertoires in COVID-19. Study background: The analysed material was cDNA or gDNA that came from T cells, B-cell-depleted T cells, or PBMCs.

Germline-derived CDR1 and CDR2 are SGHNT and YYREEE (reference sequence). With V trimmed by 1 base and J by 5 bases, 9 bases remained unmatched. This CDR3 spans 16 amino acids. Methods used by the authors: By means of reference gene primer amplification, nucleated cell counts were estimated. Produced via immunoSEQ multiplex PCR; TCRdb's table is partial and in-frame only. Clone size and the V and J calls come from that table; the DNA yielded D and trimming. The sample includes approximately 150,000 clones, 90% of them seen just once. The receptor comes from a man aged 60 to 75 with active or convalescent COVID-19. Sequences were obtained from peripheral blood. The J gene is TRBJ2-5, the V gene TRBV5-4; 9 bases match TRBD2. DNA of the CDR3: TGTGCCAGCAGCTTGACCGGGACTAGCAGGGGGGAGACCCAGTACTTC. This translates into CASSLTGTSRGETQYF.